The 28 T cell receptor beta chains listed next were all sequenced from one sample in a study of beta chain features in type 1 diabetes. The antigens these receptors bind are not known. The isolated RNA, all of it, was reverse transcribed, so expressed TCRB transcripts were what got sequenced. TCRdb's table, derived via immunoSEQ multiplex PCR, lists solely in-frame clones and lacks some. The table records fewer than 200,000 clones, approximately 10% of them present only once. General observations from the study: The study found moderately but significantly shorter TCRB CDR3s in all four CD4+ subsets of Type 1 diabetes patients.

The sequenced sample consisted of central memory CD4+ T cells from blood. The receptors originated from a man younger than 45 with type 1 diabetes.

The chain recombines TRBV29-1 with TRBJ2-1; D perhaps matches TRBD2 (5 bases). V lost 5 bases and J lost 9, with 20 bases in between. Germline-derived CDR1 and CDR2 are SQVTM and ANQGSEA. The CDR3 runs 14 residues. CDR3 bases: TGCAGCGTTATAGTCCGAGGCTTCCTAGCTGAGCAGTTCTTC. The encoded protein is CSVIVRGFLAEQFF.

This rearrangement joins TRBV9 to TRBJ2-5, with 7 bases identical to TRBD2. This CDR3 comprises 16 residues. Germline CDR1 reads SGDLS; CDR2 reads YYNGEE. V trimming: 0 bases; J trimming: 2 bases; junction bases outside the gene matches: 7. The CDR3 DNA is TGTGCCAGCAGCGTAGCAGCCAGCGGGATACAAGAGACCCAGTACTTC. Protein product: CASSVAASGIQETQYF.

This clone showed up just a few times. V gene TRBV7-3 combines with J gene TRBJ2-7, with 7 bases fitting TRBD1. This CDR3 spans 14 amino acids. From germline, CDR1 is SGHTA and CDR2 FQGTGA. After removal of 4 bases from V and 2 bases from J, the junction contained 5 bases not matched to a gene. The CDR3 protein is CASSSGTEPYEQYF. CDR3 nucleotide sequence: TGTGCCAGCAGCTCCGGGACAGAGCCCTACGAGCAGTACTTC.

This clone was observed a few times. J is TRBJ2-5 and V is TRBV23-1; 9 positions match TRBD1. TRBV23-1 is flagged as an ORF with uncertain function. The CDR3 length is 18 residues. Trimming cost V 9 bases and J 5 bases; bases outside gene matches: 22. In DNA, the CDR3 is TGCGCCAGGAGCCTCCGGGACAGGGAAGTAATTTATTGGGAGACCCAGTACTTC. Translating it yields CARSLRDREVIYWETQYF.

This clone was picked up a small number of times. The chain uses TRBV6-6 and TRBJ2-5; D is possibly TRBD1 (5 bases). Looked up from germline, CDR1 is MNHNY and CDR2 is SVGAGI (reference sequence). Between the trimmed V and J ends, which lost 3 bases and 3 bases, there was a span of 8 bases. The CDR3 length is 13 residues. CDR3 nucleotides: TGTGCCAGCAGTTATAGGGGTGAAGAGACCCAGTACTTC. Its translation: CASSYRGEETQYF.

J is TRBJ2-1 and V is TRBV11-3, with 9 bases that match TRBD2. Germline V gene lookup returns CDR1 SGHNT and CDR2 YENEEA. The CDR3 contains 15 residues. The V segment lost 3 bases and the J segment 7 bases; nucleotides outside the gene matches: 7. CDR3: CASSFGTSLGNEQFF. CDR3 DNA: TGTGCCAGCAGCTTCGGGACTAGCCTGGGTAATGAGCAGTTCTTC.

This clone has only a few counts. The V and J genes are TRBV5-1 and TRBJ1-1, with TRBD1 identical over 9 bases. The trim removed 4 bases at V and 1 base at J, leaving 8 bases unmatched. The CDR3 length is 16 residues. Germline assignment: CDR1 SGHRS and CDR2 YFSETQ. Written as DNA, the CDR3 is TGCGCCAGCAGCGGTGGGACAGGGCCCAAGAACACTGAAGCTTTCTTT. This codes for CASSGGTGPKNTEAFF.

In its sample, this clone was seen a few times. The chain links TRBV14 to TRBJ2-1; TRBD1 is a possible D gene (6 bases). CDR1 is SGHDN and CDR2 is FVKESK in the germline V gene. V was cut by 3 bases and J by 9 bases, with 12 bases left in between. This CDR3 has 13 residues. CDR3 nucleotide sequence: TGTGCCAGCAGCCAGCGACAGGACGTTGAGCAGTTCTTC. This sequence encodes CASSQRQDVEQFF.

J is TRBJ2-1 and V is TRBV7-3, with unresolved D. This CDR3 is 14 amino acids long. Germline CDR1 SGHTA, CDR2 FQGTGA. Trimming stripped 2 bases from V and 8 bases from J, with 13 bases between. The CDR3: CASSLAQASYEQFF. The DNA of the CDR3 is TGTGCCAGCAGCTTAGCCCAGGCCTCTTATGAGCAGTTCTTC. Full variable domain (outside the CDR3, taken from reference TRBV7-3 and TRBJ2-1): GAGVSQTPSNKVTEKGKYVELRCDPISGHTALYWYRQSLGQGPEFLIYFQGTGAADDSGLPNDRFFAVRPEGSVSTLKIQRTERGDSAVYLCASSLAQASYEQFFGPGTRLTVL.

This chain connects TRBV7-9 to TRBJ1-1, with D perhaps matching TRBD1 (5 bases). Trimming took off 7 bases at V and 1 base at J, with 13 bases between the two ends. Germline assignment: CDR1 SEHNR and CDR2 FQNEAQ (reference sequence). This CDR3 is built from 14 residues. This chain's CDR3 is CASTIRGGNTEAFF. The CDR3, as DNA: TGTGCCAGCACCATTCGGGGGGGGAACACTGAAGCTTTCTTT.

The chain joins TRBV6-6 to TRBJ2-1; maybe TRBD1 (6 bases). This CDR3 is built from 14 residues. CDR1 and CDR2 from the germline V gene are MNHNY and SVGAGI (reference sequence). The ends were cut back, 6 bases at V and 1 base at J, with 10 bases in the middle. The CDR3 reads CASRLQGSYNEQFF. The CDR3 bases are TGTGCCAGCAGATTACAGGGTTCCTACAATGAGCAGTTCTTC.

This clone was seen more than once but under ten times. The chain carries TRBV29-1 and TRBJ2-1; 13 positions match TRBD2. Germline loops: CDR1 SQVTM, CDR2 ANQGSEA. There are 15 residues in the CDR3. Trimming took 7 bases from V and 1 from J; bases not matched to a gene: 4. The CDR3 DNA sequence: TGCAGCGGGACTAGCGGGAGTCCGTCCTACAATGAGCAGTTCTTC. Its protein product is CSGTSGSPSYNEQFF.

V gene TRBV30 combines with J gene TRBJ2-3, with TRBD2 matching 7 bases. The germline V gene encodes CDR1 GTSNPN and CDR2 SVGIG (reference sequence). V lost 1 base and J lost 5; bases outside the gene matches: 6. The CDR3 covers 14 residues. CDR3 in DNA: TGTGCCTGGAGTGCTGCGGGAGCGATAGATACGCAGTATTTT. Translated, it gives CAWSAAGAIDTQYF. Looking up the rest from reference TRBV30 and TRBJ2-3 gives the full variable domain: SQTIHQWPATLVQPVGSPLSLECTVEGTSNPNLYWYRQAAGRGLQLLFYSVGIGQISSEVPQNLSASRPQDRQFILSSKKLLLSDSGFYLCAWSAAGAIDTQYFGPGTRLTVL.

Many counts were recorded for this clone. J is TRBJ2-1 and V is TRBV7-9; D unclear. V was clipped by 0 bases and J by 10 bases, with 4 bases between them. The CDR3 covers 11 residues. From germline, CDR1 is SEHNR and CDR2 FQNEAQ (reference sequence). The CDR3 loop is CASSLASEQFF. The CDR3 region has the DNA TGTGCCAGCAGCTTAGCTAGCGAGCAGTTCTTC.

The chain couples TRBV4-3 to TRBJ1-2; perhaps TRBD1 as D (5 bases). Trimming stripped 0 bases from V and 8 bases from J, with 7 bases between. There are 12 residues in the CDR3. Per the germline V gene, CDR1 is LGHNA and CDR2 is YSLEER. The DNA of the CDR3 is TGCGCCAGCAGCCAAGACCAGGGCGGCTACACCTTC. It yields the protein CASSQDQGGYTF.

This rearrangement joins TRBV29-1 to TRBJ2-7, with a weak D call TRBD1 (6 bases). This CDR3 has 11 amino acids. V lost 6 bases, J lost 6 bases, and 12 bases lay in between. Germline V CDR1 and CDR2: SQVTM, ANQGSEA. CDR3 region: CSVAGTIEQYF. Written as DNA, the CDR3 is TGCAGCGTCGCAGGGACAATCGAGCAGTACTTC.

The rearrangement uses TRBV4-2 and TRBJ1-1; D unclear. The ends were cut back, 0 bases at V and 3 bases at J, with 5 bases in the middle. The CDR3 sequence is 13 residues long. Germline loops: CDR1 LGHNA, CDR2 YNFKEQ. CDR3 sequence reads: CASSQDPDTEAFF. Here the CDR3 DNA reads TGTGCCAGCAGCCAAGACCCCGACACTGAAGCTTTCTTT.

This chain uses TRBV19 with TRBJ1-1, with 8 bases aligning to TRBD1. After removal of 7 bases from V and 0 bases from J, the junction contained 13 bases not matched to a gene. The germline V gene encodes CDR1 LNHDA and CDR2 SQIVND (reference sequence). This CDR3 contains 17 residues. CDR3: CASTGRWQGAMNTEAFF. The DNA of the CDR3 is TGTGCCAGTACCGGACGCTGGCAGGGGGCGATGAACACTGAAGCTTTCTTT.

The chain couples TRBV29-1 to TRBJ2-1; 14 bases map to TRBD2. The CDR3 has 14 residues. Germline assignment: CDR1 SQVTM and CDR2 ANQGSEA. Trimming at V came to 8 bases and at J to 4 bases, leaving 4 bases not matched to a gene. For the CDR3, the DNA is TGCAGCCTACGACTAGCGGGAGGGTACAATGAGCAGTTCTTC. This gives the protein CSLRLAGGYNEQFF.

The CDR3 loop is CASSPPGFGSYGYTF. The CDR3 DNA is TGTGCCAGCAGCCCACCAGGATTCGGCAGCTATGGCTACACCTTC. The chain is built from TRBV28 and TRBJ1-2; D unresolved. This CDR3 is built from 15 residues. The V end was cut by 6 bases, the J end by 4 bases, with 18 bases between. Germline V gives CDR1 MDHEN, CDR2 SYDVKM.

The chain recombines TRBV20-1 with TRBJ2-7; weak D call: TRBD1 (6 bases). This CDR3 has 11 residues. The germline V gene encodes CDR1 DFQATT and CDR2 SNEGSKA (reference sequence). The V and J ends lost 3 bases and 13 bases respectively, with 16 bases between them. The CDR3 sequence: CSARDSEGIYF. The CDR3 coding sequence is TGCAGTGCTAGGGACAGCGAGGGTATCTACTTC.

This sequence joins TRBV11-2 and TRBJ2-7; 7 bases are a match to TRBD1. In germline, CDR1 is SGHAT, CDR2 FQNNGV. The V and J ends lost 5 bases and 3 bases, in that order; junction bases with no gene match: 7. The CDR3 runs 14 residues. CDR3 in amino acids: CASSLRGQHYEQYF. The DNA for the CDR3 is TGTGCCAGCAGCCTTCGGGGACAGCACTACGAGCAGTACTTC.

The chain recombines TRBV2 with TRBJ1-1; D unclear. This CDR3 spans 12 amino acids. The germline V and J ends were trimmed by 7 bases and 1 base, with 7 bases remaining between them. Germline CDR1 is SNHLY and CDR2 is FYNNEI. Here the CDR3 reads CASKEGNTEAFF. The CDR3 DNA follows: TGTGCCAGCAAAGAGGGGAACACTGAAGCTTTCTTT.

The chain joins TRBV5-4 to TRBJ2-1; TRBD2 agrees at 8 bases. The CDR3 consists of 15 residues. Germline CDR1 is SGHNT and CDR2 is YYREEE (reference sequence). V lost 5 bases, J lost 8 bases, and 12 bases stayed unmatched. The CDR3 nucleotides are TGTGCCAGCAGTCGCGCGGGACTAGGAGTTTATGAGCAGTTCTTC. It specifies CASSRAGLGVYEQFF.

The V gene is TRBV5-1, the J gene TRBJ2-3, with TRBD2 identical over 11 bases. Per germline, CDR1 SGHRS and CDR2 YFSETQ. This CDR3 is 16 amino acids long. Trimming cost V 0 bases and J 8 bases; bases outside gene matches: 8. CDR3 sequence: CASSLEASGRRRTQYF. For the CDR3, the DNA is TGCGCCAGCAGCTTGGAAGCTAGCGGGAGGAGGCGTACGCAGTATTTT.

This clone was observed a few times. The DNA of the CDR3 is TGTGCCAGCAGGGGGACAGGGACGACCATGACCGGCTACACCTTC. Residues: CASRGTGTTMTGYTF. The rearrangement uses TRBV27 and TRBJ1-2; 9 nucleotides match TRBD1. V gave up 6 bases and J gave up 8 bases; unmatched junction bases: 13. Germline V gene sequence: CDR1 MNHEY, CDR2 SMNVEV (reference sequence). CDR3 length equals 15 residues.

This clone was seen only a few times. This chain links TRBV28 with TRBJ2-7; the match to TRBD2 covers 12 bases. V lost 3 bases, J lost 6 bases, and 3 bases stayed unmatched. There are 14 residues in the CDR3. CDR1 is MDHEN, CDR2 SYDVKM, per germline. CDR3 sequence (DNA): TGTGCCAGCAGTTTGACTAGCGGGAGCGCCGAGCAGTACTTC. Translated: CASSLTSGSAEQYF.

The CDR3 nucleotides are TGTGCCAGCAGCTTCGGGAGTAAGGAGACCCAGTACTTC. Amino acids: CASSFGSKETQYF. This rearrangement joins TRBV5-6 to TRBJ2-5; D possibly corresponds to TRBD2 (6 bases). The CDR3 runs to 13 residues. Germline V gives CDR1 SGHDT, CDR2 YYEEEE. Between the trimmed V and J ends, which lost 2 bases and 5 bases, there was a span of 10 bases.